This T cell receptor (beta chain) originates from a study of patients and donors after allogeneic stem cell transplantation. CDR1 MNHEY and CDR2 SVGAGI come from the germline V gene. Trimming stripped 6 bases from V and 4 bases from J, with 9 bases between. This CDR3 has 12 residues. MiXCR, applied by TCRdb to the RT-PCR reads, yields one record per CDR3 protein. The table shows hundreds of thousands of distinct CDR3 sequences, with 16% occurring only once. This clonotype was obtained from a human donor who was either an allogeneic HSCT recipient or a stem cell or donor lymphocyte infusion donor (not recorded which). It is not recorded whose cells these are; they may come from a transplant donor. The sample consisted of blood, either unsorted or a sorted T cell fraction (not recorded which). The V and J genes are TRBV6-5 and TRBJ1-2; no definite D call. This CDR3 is CASSPGPYGYTF. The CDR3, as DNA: TGTGCCAGCAGCCCCGGCCCCTATGGCTACACCTTC.